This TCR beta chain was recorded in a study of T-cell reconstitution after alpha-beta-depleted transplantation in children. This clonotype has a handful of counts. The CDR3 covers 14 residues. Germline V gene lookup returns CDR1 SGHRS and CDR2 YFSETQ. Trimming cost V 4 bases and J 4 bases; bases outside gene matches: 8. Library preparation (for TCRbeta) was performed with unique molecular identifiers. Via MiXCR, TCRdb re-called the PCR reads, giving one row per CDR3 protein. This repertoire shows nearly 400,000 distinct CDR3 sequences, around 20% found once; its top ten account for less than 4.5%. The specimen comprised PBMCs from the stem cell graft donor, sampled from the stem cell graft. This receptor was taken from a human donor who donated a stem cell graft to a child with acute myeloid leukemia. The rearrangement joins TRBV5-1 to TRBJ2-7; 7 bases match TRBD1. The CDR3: CASSVRDSGYEQYF. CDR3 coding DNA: TGCGCCAGCAGCGTCCGGGACAGTGGATACGAGCAGTACTTC.